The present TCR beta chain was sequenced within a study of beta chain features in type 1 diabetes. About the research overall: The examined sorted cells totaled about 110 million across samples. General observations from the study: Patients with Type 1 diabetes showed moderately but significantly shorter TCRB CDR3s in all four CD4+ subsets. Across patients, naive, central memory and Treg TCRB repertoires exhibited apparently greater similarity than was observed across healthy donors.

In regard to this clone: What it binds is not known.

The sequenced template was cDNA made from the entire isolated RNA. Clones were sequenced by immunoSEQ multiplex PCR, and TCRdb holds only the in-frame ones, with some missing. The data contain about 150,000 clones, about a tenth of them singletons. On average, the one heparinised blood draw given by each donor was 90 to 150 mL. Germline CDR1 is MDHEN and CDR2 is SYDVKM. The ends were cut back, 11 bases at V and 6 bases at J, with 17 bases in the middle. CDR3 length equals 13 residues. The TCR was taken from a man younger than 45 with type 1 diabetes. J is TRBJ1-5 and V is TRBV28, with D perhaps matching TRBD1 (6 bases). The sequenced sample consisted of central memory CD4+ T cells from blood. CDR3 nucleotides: TGTGCCGGGGGGCGGGGGGCCCCTCAGCCCCAGCATTTT. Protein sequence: CAGGRGAPQPQHF.